The 7 T cell receptor beta chains in this list originate from one sample, sequenced in a study of blood T cell repertoires in COVID-19. Assay used: immunoSEQ multiplex PCR; TCRdb lists only in-frame clones, some missing. The sample lists about 310,000 clones, around 87% occurring once. What was sequenced was peripheral blood. These TCRs come from a man aged 45 to 65 with active or convalescent COVID-19.

The V and J genes are TRBV2 and TRBJ1-4, with D possibly TRBD1 on 5 matching bases. With 6 bases removed from V and 8 bases from J, the gap between germline ends came to 16 bases. The CDR3 runs 14 residues. Germline CDR1 SNHLY, CDR2 FYNNEI. The CDR3 region is CASSGGGNEEKLFF. The CDR3 DNA sequence: TGTGCCAGCAGCGGGGGGGGGAACGAGGAAAAACTGTTTTTT.

The CDR3 is CASSSGRDRDTGELFF. The CDR3 bases are TGTGCCAGCAGCTCGGGACGGGACAGGGACACCGGGGAGCTGTTTTTT. The chain carries TRBV5-4 and TRBJ2-2, with 9 bases aligning to TRBD1. The V segment lost 3 bases and the J segment 3 bases; nucleotides outside the gene matches: 6. Germline values: CDR1 SGHNT, CDR2 YYREEE (reference sequence). The CDR3 totals 16 residues.

The chain recombines TRBV29-1 with TRBJ1-1, with 7 bases lining up with TRBD1. CDR3 length equals 13 residues. With V trimmed by 6 bases and J by 0 bases, 4 bases remained unmatched. Germline CDR1 is SQVTM and CDR2 is ANQGSEA. The CDR3 here is CSVATGLNTEAFF. Written as DNA, the CDR3 is TGCAGCGTCGCGACAGGGTTGAACACTGAAGCTTTCTTT.

This chain joins TRBV7-2 and TRBJ2-1, with 11 nucleotides matching TRBD2. Germline-derived CDR1 and CDR2 are SGHTA and FQGNSA. The V gene end was trimmed by 1 base and the J gene end by 7 bases; junction bases not matched to a gene: 3. The CDR3 is 15 residues long. CDR3 region: CASSLELAGGNEQFF. The CDR3 bases are TGTGCCAGCAGCTTAGAGCTAGCGGGGGGTAATGAGCAGTTCTTC.

The chain carries TRBV7-2 and TRBJ2-5, with 9 bases fitting TRBD1. From germline, CDR1 is SGHTA and CDR2 FQGNSA. This CDR3 is 14 amino acids long. Trimming removed 5 bases from V and 5 bases from J; junction bases left unmatched: 6. The CDR3 sequence is CASSLQGAQETQYF. CDR3 bases: TGTGCCAGCAGCCTACAGGGGGCGCAGGAGACCCAGTACTTC.

The gene calls are TRBV19 and TRBJ2-1; 8 bases are a match to TRBD2. V was clipped by 6 bases and J by 9 bases; unmatched bases: 16. Germline CDR1 and CDR2: LNHDA and SQIVND (reference sequence). The CDR3 covers 16 residues. Here the CDR3 DNA reads TGTGCCAGTAGCCGGAGGGGAGCGGGGGAGGCGGTTGAGCAGTTCTTC. Translating gives CASSRRGAGEAVEQFF.

This chain connects TRBV30 to TRBJ2-5; possibly TRBD1 for D (7 bases). The V and J ends lost 6 bases and 4 bases respectively, with 15 bases between them. In germline, CDR1 is GTSNPN, CDR2 SVGIG (reference sequence). CDR3 length: 13 residues. CDR3 in amino acids: CACGRGDGETQYF. CDR3 DNA: TGTGCCTGCGGCAGGGGGGATGGAGAGACCCAGTACTTC.